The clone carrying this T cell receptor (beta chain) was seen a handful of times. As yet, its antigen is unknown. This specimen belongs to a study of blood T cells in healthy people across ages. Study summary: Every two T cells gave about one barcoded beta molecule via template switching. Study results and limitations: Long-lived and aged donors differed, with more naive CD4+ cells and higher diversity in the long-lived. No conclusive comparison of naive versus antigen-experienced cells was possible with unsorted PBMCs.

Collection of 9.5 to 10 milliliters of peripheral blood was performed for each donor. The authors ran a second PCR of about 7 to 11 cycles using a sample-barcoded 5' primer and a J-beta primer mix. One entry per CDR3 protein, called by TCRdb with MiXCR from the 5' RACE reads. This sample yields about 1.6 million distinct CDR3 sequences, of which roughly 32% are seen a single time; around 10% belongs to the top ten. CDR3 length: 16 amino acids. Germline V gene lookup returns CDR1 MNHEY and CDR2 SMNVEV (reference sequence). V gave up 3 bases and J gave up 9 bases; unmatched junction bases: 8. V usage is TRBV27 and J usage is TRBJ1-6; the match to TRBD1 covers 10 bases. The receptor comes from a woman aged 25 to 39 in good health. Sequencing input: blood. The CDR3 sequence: CASSFTGTGVPSPLHF. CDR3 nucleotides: TGTGCCAGCAGTTTCACCGGGACAGGGGTCCCTTCACCCCTCCACTTT.